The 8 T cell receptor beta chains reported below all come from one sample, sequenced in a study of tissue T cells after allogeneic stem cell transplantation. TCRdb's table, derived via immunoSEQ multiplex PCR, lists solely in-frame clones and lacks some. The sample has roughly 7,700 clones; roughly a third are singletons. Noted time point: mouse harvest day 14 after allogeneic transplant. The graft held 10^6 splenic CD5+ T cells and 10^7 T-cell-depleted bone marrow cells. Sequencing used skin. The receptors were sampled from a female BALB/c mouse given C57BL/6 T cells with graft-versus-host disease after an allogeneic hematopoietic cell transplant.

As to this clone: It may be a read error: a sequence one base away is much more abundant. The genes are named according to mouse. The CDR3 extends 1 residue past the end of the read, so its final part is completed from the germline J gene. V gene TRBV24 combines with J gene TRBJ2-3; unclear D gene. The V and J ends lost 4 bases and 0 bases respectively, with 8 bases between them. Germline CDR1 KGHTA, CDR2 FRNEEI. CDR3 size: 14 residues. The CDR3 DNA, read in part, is TGTGCCAGCAGTCCGACAACTAGTGCAGAAACGCTGTAT. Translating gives CASSPTTSAETLY. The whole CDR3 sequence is CASSPTTSAETLYF.

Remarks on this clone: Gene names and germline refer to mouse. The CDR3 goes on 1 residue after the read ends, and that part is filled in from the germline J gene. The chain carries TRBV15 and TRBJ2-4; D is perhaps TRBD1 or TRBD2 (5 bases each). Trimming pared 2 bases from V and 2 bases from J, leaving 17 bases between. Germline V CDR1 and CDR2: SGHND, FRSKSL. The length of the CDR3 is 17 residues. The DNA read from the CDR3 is TGTGCCAGCAGTTTAACCCCCCCCTCAGGGACTCAAAACACCTTGTAC. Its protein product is CASSLTPPSGTQNTLY. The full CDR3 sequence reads CASSLTPPSGTQNTLYF.

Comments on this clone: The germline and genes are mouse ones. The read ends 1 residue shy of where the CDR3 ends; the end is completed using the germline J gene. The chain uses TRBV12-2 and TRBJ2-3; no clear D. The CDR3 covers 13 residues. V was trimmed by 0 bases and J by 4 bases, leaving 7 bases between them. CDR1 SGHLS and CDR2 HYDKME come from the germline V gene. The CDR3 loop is CASSLDGTETLYF. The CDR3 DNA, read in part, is TGTGCCAGCTCTCTCGACGGGACAGAAACGCTGTAT.

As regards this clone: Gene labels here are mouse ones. The CDR3 sequence: CASSETGGPPSGEQYF. The sequenced CDR3 bases are TGTGCCAGCAGTGAGACTGGGGGGCCCCCTTCGGGGGAACAGTAC. The V call is TRBV13-1, the J call TRBJ2-7, with 10 nucleotides matching TRBD2. The CDR3 end lies 1 residue beyond the end of the read and is filled in from the germline J gene. Germline loops: CDR1 NSHNY, CDR2 SYGAGN. The CDR3 runs to 16 residues. V trimming: 2 bases; J trimming: 7 bases; junction bases outside the gene matches: 12.

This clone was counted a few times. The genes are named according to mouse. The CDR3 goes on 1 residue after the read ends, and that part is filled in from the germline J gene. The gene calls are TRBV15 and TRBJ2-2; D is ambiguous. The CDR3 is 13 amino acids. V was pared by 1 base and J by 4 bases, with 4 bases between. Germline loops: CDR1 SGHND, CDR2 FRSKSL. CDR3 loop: CASSLGSTGQLYF. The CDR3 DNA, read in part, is TGTGCCAGCAGTTTAGGCAGCACCGGGCAGCTCTAC. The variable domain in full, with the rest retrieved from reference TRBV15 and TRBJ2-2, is DAGVTQTPRHEVAEKGQTIILKCEPVSGHNDLFWYRQTKIQGLELLSYFRSKSLMEDGGAFKDRFKAEMLNSSFSTLKIQPTEPKDSAVYLCASSLGSTGQLYFGEGSKLTVL.

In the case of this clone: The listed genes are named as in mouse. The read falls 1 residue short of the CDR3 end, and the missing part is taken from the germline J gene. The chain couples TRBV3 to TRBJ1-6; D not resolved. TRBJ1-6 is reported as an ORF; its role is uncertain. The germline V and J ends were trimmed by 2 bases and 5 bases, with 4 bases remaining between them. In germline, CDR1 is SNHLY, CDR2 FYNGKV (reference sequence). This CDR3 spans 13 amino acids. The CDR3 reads CASSLRNNSPLYF. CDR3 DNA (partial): TGTGCCAGCAGCTTACGGAATAATTCGCCCCTCTAC.

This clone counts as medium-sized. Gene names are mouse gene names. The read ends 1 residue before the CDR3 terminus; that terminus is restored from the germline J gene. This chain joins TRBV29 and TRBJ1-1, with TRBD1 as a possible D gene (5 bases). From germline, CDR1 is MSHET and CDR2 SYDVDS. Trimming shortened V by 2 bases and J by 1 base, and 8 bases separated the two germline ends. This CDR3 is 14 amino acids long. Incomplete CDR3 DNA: TGTGCTAGCAGTTTAAGACAGAGGAACACAGAAGTCTTC. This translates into CASSLRQRNTEVF. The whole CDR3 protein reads CASSLRQRNTEVFF.

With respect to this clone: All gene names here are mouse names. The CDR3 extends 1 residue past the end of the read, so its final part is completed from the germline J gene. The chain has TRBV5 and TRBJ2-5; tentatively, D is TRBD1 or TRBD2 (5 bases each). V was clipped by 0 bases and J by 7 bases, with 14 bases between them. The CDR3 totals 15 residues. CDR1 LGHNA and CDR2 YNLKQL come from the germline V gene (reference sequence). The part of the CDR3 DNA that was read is TGTGCCAGCAGCCAAGAGGGACCGCTCCAGAACACCCAGTAC. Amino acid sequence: CASSQEGPLQNTQY. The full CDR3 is CASSQEGPLQNTQYF.